This T cell receptor beta chain was documented in a study of blood T cell repertoires in COVID-19. Across the whole study: Samples of COVID-19 (acute and convalescent) were obtained from the United States, Italy and Spain.

In the study's own analysis: Estimation of nucleated cell counts was performed using reference gene primer amplification. Libraries were prepared by immunoSEQ multiplex PCR; TCRdb keeps only in-frame clonotypes and omits some of them. That table supplies the V and J calls and clone size; D and trimming were determined from the DNA. Of about 93,000 clones in the sample, around four fifths were seen once. This clone was observed a handful of times. Sequencing input: peripheral blood. The clonotype was recovered from a human donor in a cohort sampled during active COVID-19.

The CDR3 spells CASSATYEQYF. CDR3 coding DNA: TGTGCCAGCAGTGCCACCTACGAGCAGTACTTC. The rearrangement joins TRBV2 to TRBJ2-7; D not resolved. This CDR3 is 11 amino acids long. The V end lost 4 bases, the J end lost 2 bases, and 3 bases lay between the germline ends. Germline V gives CDR1 SNHLY, CDR2 FYNNEI.